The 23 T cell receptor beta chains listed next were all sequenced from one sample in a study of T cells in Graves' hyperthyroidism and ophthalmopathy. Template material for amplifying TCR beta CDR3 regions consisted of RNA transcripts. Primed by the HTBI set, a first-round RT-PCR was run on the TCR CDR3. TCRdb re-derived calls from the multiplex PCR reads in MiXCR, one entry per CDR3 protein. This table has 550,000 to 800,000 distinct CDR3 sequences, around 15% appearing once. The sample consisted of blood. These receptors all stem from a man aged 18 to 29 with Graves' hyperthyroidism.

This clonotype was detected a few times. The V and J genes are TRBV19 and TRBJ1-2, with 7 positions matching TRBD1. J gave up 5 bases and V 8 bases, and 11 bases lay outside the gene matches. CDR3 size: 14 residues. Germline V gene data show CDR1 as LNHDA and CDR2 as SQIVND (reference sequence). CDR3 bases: TGTGCCAGTTCACCTCGGGGACAGTCATATGGCTACACCTTC. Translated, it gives CASSPRGQSYGYTF.

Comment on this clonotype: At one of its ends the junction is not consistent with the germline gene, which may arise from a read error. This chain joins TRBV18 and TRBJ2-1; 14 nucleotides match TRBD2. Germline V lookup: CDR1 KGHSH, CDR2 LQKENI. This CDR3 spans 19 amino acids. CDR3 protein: CASSPTSGTSGRPYDEQFF. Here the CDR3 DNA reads TGTGCCAGCTCACCTACCTCCGGGACTAGCGGGAGACCCTACGATGAGCAGTTCTTC.

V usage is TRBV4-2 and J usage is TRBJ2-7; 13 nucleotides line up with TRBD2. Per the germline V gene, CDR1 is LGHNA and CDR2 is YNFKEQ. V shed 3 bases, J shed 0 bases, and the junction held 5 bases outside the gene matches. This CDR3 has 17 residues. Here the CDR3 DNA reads TGTGCCAGCAGCCAGGGACTAGCGGGGCCCTTCTCCTACGAGCAGTACTTC. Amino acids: CASSQGLAGPFSYEQYF.

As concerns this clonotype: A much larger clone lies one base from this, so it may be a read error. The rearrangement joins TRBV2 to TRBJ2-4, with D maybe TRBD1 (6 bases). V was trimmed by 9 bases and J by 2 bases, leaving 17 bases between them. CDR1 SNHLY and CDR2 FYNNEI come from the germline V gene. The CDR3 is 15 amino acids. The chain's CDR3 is CASEGQGLTKNIQYF. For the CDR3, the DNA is TGTGCCAGTGAGGGGCAGGGGCTAACCAAAAACATTCAGTACTTC.

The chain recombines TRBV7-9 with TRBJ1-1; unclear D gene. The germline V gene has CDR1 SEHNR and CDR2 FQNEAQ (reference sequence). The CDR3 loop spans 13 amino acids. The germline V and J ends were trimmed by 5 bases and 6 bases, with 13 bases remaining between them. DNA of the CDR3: TGTGCCAGCAGCCCGGCGTGGAGAGCTGAAGCTTTCTTT. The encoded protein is CASSPAWRAEAFF.

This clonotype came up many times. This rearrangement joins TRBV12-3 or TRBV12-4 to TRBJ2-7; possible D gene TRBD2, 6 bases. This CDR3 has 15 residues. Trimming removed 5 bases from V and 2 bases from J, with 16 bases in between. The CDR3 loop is CASSPGTAVPYEQYF. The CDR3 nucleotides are TGTGCCAGCAGTCCGGGGACTGCCGTCCCCTACGAGCAGTACTTC.

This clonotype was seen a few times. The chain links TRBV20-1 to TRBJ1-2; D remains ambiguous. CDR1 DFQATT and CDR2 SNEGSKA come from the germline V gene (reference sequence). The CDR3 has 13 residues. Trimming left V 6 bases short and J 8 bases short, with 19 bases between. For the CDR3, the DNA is TGCAGTGCACCCCGGGCGCCGAGGGAGGGCTACACCTTC. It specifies CSAPRAPREGYTF.

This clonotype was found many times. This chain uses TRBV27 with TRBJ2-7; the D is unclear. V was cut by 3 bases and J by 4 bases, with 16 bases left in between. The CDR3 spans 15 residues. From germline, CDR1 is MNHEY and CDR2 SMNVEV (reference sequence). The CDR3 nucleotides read TGTGCCAGCAGTTTTATTCCTAGGTTTAAGTACGAGCAGTACTTC. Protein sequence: CASSFIPRFKYEQYF.

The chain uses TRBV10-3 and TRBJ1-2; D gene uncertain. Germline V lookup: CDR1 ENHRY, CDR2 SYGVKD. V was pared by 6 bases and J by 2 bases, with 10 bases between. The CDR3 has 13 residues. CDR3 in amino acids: CAISESSNYGYTF. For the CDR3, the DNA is TGTGCCATCAGCGAAAGTTCGAACTATGGCTACACCTTC.

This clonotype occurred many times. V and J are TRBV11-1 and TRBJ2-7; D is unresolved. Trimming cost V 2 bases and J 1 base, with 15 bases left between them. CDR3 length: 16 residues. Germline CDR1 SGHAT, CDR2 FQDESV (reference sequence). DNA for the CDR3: TGTGCCAGCAGCTTATTCGTACAAAAGGAATCCTACGAGCAGTACTTC. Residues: CASSLFVQKESYEQYF.

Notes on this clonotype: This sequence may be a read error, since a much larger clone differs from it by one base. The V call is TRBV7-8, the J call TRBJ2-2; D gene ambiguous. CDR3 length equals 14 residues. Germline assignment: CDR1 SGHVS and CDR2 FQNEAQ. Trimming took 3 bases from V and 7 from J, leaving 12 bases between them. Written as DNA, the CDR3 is TGTGCCAGCAGCTTTACAGTGGGAAGCGGGGAGCTGTTTTTT. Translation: CASSFTVGSGELFF.

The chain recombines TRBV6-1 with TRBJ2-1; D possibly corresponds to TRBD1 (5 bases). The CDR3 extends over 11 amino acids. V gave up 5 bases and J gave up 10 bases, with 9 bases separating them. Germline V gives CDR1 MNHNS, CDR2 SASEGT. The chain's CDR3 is CASSHWTEQFF. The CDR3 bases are TGTGCCAGCAGTCATTGGACAGAGCAGTTCTTC.

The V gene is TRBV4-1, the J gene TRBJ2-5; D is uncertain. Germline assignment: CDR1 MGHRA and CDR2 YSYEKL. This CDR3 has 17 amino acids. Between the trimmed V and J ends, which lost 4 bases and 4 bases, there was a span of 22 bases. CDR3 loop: CASSLWAGSSLGETQYF. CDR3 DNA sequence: TGCGCCAGCAGCCTGTGGGCCGGGTCCTCCCTAGGAGAGACCCAGTACTTC.

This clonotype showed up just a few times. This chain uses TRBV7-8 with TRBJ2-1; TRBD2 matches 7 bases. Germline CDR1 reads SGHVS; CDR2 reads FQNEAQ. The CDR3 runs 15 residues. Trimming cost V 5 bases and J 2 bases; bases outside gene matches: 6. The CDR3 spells CASSGGTNTYNEQFF. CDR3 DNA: TGTGCCAGCAGCGGAGGGACTAACACCTACAATGAGCAGTTCTTC.

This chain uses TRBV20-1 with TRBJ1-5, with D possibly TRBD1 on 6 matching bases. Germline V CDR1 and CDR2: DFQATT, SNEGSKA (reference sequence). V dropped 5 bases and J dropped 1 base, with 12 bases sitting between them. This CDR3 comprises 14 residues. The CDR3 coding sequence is TGCAGTGCTGCCCCAGGGGAAAGCAATCAGCCCCAGCATTTT. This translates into CSAAPGESNQPQHF.

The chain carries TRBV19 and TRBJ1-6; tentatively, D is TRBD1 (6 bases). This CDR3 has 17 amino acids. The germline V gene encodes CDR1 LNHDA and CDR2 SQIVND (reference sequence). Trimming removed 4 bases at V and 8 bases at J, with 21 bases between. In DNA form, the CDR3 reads TGTGCCAGTAGTAAGGGCCCGAGTAGGGGGGTTGATTCACCCCTCCACTTT. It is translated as CASSKGPSRGVDSPLHF.

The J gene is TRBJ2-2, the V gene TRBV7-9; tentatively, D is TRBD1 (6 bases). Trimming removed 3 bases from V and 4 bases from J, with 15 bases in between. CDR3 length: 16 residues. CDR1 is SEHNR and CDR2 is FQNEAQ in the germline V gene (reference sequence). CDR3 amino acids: CASSFPQGQVTGELFF. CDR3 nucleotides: TGTGCCAGCAGCTTCCCCCAGGGGCAGGTCACCGGGGAGCTGTTTTTT.

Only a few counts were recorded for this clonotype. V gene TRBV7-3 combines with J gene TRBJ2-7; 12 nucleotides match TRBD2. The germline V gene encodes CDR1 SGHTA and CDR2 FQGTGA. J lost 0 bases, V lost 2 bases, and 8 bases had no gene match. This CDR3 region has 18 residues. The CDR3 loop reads CASSLFRPTSGGSYEQYF. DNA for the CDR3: TGTGCCAGCAGCTTATTTCGCCCGACTAGCGGGGGCTCCTACGAGCAGTACTTC. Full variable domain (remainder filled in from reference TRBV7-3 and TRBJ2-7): GAGVSQTPSNKVTEKGKYVELRCDPISGHTALYWYRQSLGQGPEFLIYFQGTGAADDSGLPNDRFFAVRPEGSVSTLKIQRTERGDSAVYLCASSLFRPTSGGSYEQYFGPGTRLTVT.

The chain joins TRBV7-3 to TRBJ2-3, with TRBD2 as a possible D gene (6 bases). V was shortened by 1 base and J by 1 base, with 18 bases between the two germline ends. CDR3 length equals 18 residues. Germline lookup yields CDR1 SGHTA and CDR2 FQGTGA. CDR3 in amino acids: CASSLIGRGLTGTDTQYF. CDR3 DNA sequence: TGTGCCAGCAGCTTAATCGGGAGAGGACTAACGGGCACAGATACGCAGTATTTT.

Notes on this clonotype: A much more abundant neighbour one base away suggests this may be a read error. The CDR3 loop is CASVGTYEQYF. The CDR3, as DNA: TGTGCCAGCGTGGGGACCTACGAGCAGTACTTC. The V gene is TRBV25-1, the J gene TRBJ2-7; unclear D gene. The CDR3 consists of 11 residues. Trimming left V 8 bases short and J 2 bases short, with 7 bases between. Germline CDR1 is MGHDK and CDR2 is SYGVNS.

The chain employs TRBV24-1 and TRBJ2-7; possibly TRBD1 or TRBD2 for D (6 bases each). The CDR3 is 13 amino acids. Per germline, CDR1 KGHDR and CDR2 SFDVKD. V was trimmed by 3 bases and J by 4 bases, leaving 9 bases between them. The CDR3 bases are TGTGCCACCAGTGATGGGGGGCTGTACGAGCAGTACTTC. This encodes CATSDGGLYEQYF.

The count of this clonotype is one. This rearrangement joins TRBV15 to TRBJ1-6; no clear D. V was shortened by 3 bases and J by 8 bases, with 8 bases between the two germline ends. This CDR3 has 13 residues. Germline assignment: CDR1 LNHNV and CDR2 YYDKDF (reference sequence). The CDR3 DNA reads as TGTGCCACCAGCAGTGCGGCCGATTCACCCCTCCACTTT. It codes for CATSSAADSPLHF.

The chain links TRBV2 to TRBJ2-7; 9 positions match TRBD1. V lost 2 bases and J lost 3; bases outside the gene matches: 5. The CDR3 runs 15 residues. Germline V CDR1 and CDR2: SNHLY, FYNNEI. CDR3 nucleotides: TGTGCCAGCAGTGAAATGTGGGGACAGGGCTACGAGCAGTACTTC. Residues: CASSEMWGQGYEQYF.